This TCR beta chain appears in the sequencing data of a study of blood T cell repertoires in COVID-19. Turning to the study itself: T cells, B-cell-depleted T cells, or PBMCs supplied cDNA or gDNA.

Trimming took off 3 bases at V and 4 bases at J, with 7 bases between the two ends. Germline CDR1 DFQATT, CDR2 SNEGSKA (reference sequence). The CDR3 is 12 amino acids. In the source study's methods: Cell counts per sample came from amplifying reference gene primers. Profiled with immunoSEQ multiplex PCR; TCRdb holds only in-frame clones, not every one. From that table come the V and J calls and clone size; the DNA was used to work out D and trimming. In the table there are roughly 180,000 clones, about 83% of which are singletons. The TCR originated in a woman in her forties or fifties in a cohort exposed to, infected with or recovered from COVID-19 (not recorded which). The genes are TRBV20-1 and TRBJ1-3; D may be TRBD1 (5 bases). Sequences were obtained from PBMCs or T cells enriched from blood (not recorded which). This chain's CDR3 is CSASRQGNTIYF. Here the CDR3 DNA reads TGCAGTGCTAGTAGACAGGGAAACACCATATATTTT.